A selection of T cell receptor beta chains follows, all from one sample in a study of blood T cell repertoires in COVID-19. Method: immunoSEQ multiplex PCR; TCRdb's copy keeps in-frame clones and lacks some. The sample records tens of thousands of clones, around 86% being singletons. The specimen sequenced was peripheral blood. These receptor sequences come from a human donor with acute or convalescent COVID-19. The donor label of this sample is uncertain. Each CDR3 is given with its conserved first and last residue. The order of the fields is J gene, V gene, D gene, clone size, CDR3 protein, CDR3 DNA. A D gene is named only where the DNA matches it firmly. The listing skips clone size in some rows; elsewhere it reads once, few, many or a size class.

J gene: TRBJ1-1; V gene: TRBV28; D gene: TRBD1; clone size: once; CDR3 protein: CASSLQTGRNTEAFF; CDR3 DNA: TGTGCCAGCAGTCTTCAGACAGGGAGGAACACTGAAGCTTTCTTT
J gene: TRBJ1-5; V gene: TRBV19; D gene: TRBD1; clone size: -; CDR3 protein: CASSGTGGQPQHF; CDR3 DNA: TGTGCCAGTAGTGGCACAGGGGGCCAGCCCCAGCATTTT
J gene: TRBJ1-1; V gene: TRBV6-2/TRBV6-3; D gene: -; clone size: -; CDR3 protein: CASSPTFQGTEAFF; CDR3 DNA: TGTGCCAGCAGTCCGACTTTCCAGGGTACTGAAGCTTTCTTT
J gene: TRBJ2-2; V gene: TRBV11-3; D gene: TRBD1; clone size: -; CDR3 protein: CASSDRGRRTGELFF; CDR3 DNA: TGTGCCAGCAGCGACAGGGGGCGCCGAACCGGGGAGCTGTTTTTT
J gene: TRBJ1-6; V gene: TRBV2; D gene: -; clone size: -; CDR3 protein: CASSVGQLNSPLHF; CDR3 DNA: TGTGCCAGCAGTGTAGGACAGTTAAATTCACCCCTCCACTTT
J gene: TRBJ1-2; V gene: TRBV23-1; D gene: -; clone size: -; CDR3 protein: CASRGNGYTF; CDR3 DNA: TGCGCCAGCAGGGGCAATGGCTACACCTTC
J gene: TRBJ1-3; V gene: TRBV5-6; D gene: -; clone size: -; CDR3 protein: CASSLQGESSGNTIYF; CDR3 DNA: TGTGCCAGCAGCTTACAGGGCGAGAGCTCTGGAAACACCATATATTTT
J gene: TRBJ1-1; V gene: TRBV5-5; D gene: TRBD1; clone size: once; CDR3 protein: CASSYSGTDTEAFF; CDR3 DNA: TGTGCCAGCAGCTACTCCGGGACAGACACTGAAGCTTTCTTT
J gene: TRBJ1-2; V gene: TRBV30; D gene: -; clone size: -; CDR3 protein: CAWSVFGGFYGYTF; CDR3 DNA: TGTGCCTGGAGTGTATTTGGGGGGTTCTATGGCTACACCTTC
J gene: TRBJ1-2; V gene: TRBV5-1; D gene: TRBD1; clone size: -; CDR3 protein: CASSTEGQIYGYTF; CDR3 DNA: TGCGCCAGCAGCACGGAGGGACAGATCTATGGCTACACCTTC
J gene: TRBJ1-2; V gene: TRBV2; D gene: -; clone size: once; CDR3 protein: CASRDSQGYTF; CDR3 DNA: TGTGCCAGCCGGGACTCCCAAGGCTACACCTTC
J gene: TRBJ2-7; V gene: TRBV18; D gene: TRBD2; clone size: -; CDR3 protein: CASSPGLRGAYEQYF; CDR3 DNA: TGTGCCAGCTCACCCGGGCTTCGGGGGGCCTACGAGCAGTACTTC
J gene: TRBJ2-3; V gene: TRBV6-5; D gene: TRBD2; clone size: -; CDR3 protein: CAIHSGVTQYF; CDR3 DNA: TGTGCCATTCATAGCGGGGTCACGCAGTATTTT
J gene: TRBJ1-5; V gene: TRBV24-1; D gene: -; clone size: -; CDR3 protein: CATSDTTAIEPQHF; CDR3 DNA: TGTGCCACCAGTGATACTACCGCGATAGAGCCCCAGCATTTT
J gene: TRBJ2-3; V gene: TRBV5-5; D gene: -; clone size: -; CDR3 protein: CASSFVSSSADTQYF; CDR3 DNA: TGTGCCAGCAGCTTCGTATCTAGCAGCGCAGATACGCAGTATTTT
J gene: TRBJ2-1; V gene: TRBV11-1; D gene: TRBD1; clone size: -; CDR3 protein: CASSLAGGTGGYNEQFF; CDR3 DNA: TGTGCCAGCAGCTTAGCGGGGGGGACAGGGGGATACAATGAGCAGTTCTTC
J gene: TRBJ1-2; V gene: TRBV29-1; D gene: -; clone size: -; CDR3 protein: CSVLLGTYGYTF; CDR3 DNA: TGCAGCGTCCTACTCGGGACTTATGGCTACACCTTC
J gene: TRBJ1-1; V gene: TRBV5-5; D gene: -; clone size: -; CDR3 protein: CASSLMGGMNTEAFF; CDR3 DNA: TGTGCCAGCAGCCTGATGGGGGGAATGAACACTGAAGCTTTCTTT
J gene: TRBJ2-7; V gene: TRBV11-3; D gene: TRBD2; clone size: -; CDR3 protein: CASSLVGSGGYEQYF; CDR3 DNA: TGTGCCAGCAGCTTAGTTGGTAGCGGGGGTTACGAGCAGTACTTC
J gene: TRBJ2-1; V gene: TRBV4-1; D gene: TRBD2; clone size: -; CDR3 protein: CASSQARSGRYNEQFF; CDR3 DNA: TGCGCCAGCAGCCAAGCTCGTAGCGGGCGGTACAATGAGCAGTTCTTC
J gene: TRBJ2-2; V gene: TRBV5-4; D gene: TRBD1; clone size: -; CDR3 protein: CASKPGTGVNTGELFF; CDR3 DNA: TGTGCCAGCAAACCCGGGACAGGGGTAAACACCGGGGAGCTGTTTTTT
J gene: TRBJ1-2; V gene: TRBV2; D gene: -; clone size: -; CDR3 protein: CASRDGINGYTF; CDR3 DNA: TGTGCCAGCAGAGACGGGATTAATGGCTACACCTTC
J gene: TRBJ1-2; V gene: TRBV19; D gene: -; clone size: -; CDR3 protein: CASTTRGRIGYTF; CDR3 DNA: TGTGCCAGTACGACCAGGGGAAGAATTGGCTACACCTTC
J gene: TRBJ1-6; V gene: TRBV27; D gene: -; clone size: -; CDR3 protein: CASSLSSPYNSPLHF; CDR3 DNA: TGTGCCAGCAGTTTATCATCCCCTTATAATTCACCCCTCCACTTT
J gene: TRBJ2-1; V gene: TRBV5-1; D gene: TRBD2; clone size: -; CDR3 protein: CASSLELADNEQFF; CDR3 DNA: TGCGCCAGCAGCTTGGAACTAGCGGACAATGAGCAGTTCTTC
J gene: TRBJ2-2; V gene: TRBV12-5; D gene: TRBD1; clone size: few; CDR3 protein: CASGYWDSWDTGELFF; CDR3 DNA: TGTGCTAGTGGCTATTGGGACAGCTGGGACACCGGGGAGCTGTTTTTT
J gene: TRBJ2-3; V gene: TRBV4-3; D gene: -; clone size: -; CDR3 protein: CASSQRQADTQYF; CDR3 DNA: TGCGCCAGCAGCCAAAGACAGGCAGATACGCAGTATTTT
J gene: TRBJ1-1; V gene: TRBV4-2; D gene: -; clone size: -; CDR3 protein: CASSPLREGTEAFF; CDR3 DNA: TGTGCCAGCAGCCCACTCAGGGAAGGTACTGAAGCTTTCTTT
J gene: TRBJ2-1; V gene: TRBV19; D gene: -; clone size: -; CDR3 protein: CASSISKSLYASYNEQFF; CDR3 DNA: TGTGCCAGTAGTATTAGCAAATCCCTTTATGCCTCCTACAATGAGCAGTTCTTC
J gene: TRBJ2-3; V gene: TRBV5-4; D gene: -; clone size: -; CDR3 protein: CASSLILALDTQYF; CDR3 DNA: TGTGCCAGCAGCTTGATACTAGCCCTAGATACGCAGTATTTT
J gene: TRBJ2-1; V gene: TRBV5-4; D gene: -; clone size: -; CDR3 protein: CASSLGQSSYNEQFF; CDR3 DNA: TGTGCCAGCAGCTTGGGACAGAGCTCCTACAATGAGCAGTTCTTC